The entry below describes one TCR beta chain. Antigen unknown. Trimming took off 4 bases at V and 5 bases at J, with 17 bases between the two ends. CDR1 is SGHDN and CDR2 is FVKESK in the germline V gene. The CDR3 covers 15 residues. PCR amplification relied on 60 Vbeta primers (plus 13 Jbeta primers). Sequencing was performed with immunoSEQ multiplex PCR; in TCRdb, only in-frame clones are kept and a portion is missing. The table shows approximately 150,000 clones, with around 75% occurring only once. The donors comprised healthy bone marrow donors. This record belongs to a study of cytomegalovirus exposure and HLA in healthy donors. Overall study findings and caveats: Both high specificity and high sensitivity reportedly marked the classifier's diagnosis of cytomegalovirus status.

Sequenced material: PBMCs. The gene calls are TRBV14 and TRBJ1-1; a weak D match, TRBD1 (5 bases). This receptor was identified in a man between 18 and 35 years old in good health and CMV-seropositive. CDR3 loop: CASSLGRQRGTEAFF. The CDR3 region has the DNA TGTGCCAGCAGCCTGGGACGGCAGCGGGGAACTGAAGCTTTCTTT.